The source of this T cell receptor beta chain is a study of shared clonotypes between healthy human individuals. Unmatched junction bases numbered 17, after V lost 10 bases and J lost 8 bases. Germline-derived CDR1 and CDR2 are LNHDA and SQIVND (reference sequence). The CDR3 is 15 amino acids. Using immunoSEQ multiplex PCR, the repertoire was profiled, and TCRdb retains in-frame clones only, with some absent. The repertoire consists of some 450,000 clones, with around 77% occurring once and the leading ten covering more than 10%. The rearrangement links TRBV19 to TRBJ2-4, with TRBD2 identical over 7 bases. The material sequenced was PBMCs. The TCR comes from a woman aged 40 to 49 in good health. Some clones in this sample may be carry-over from other donors' samples. CDR3 DNA: TGTGCCACCCGCCCCCCTAGCGGCCGCCGGGACATTCAGTACTTC. This codes for CATRPPSGRRDIQYF.